Below, one TCR beta chain is given with its context. Profiled with immunoSEQ multiplex PCR; TCRdb holds only in-frame clones, not every one. The data show approximately 70,000 clones, 90% to 95% seen once. This specimen belongs to a study of technical replicates of blood from a few donors. The receptor's source is a human donor in good health. Some clones in this sample may be carry-over from other donors' samples. Material for sequencing was T cells isolated from PBMCs.

The CDR3 protein is CASTPRASGVNEQFF. The CDR3 DNA follows: TGTGCCAGTACCCCACGGGCTAGCGGGGTCAATGAGCAGTTCTTC. This chain uses TRBV19 with TRBJ2-1; 9 bases match TRBD2. The CDR3 is 15 residues long. Trimming took 7 bases from V and 6 from J; bases not matched to a gene: 10. Germline-derived CDR1 and CDR2 are LNHDA and SQIVND (reference sequence). The variable domain in full, with the rest retrieved from reference TRBV19 and TRBJ2-1, is DGGITQSPKYLFRKEGQNVTLSCEQNLNHDAMYWYRQDPGQGLRLIYYSQIVNDFQKGDIAEGYSVSREKKESFPLTVTSAQKNPTAFYLCASTPRASGVNEQFFGPGTRLTVL.